The rows below give T cell receptor beta chains drawn from one sample of a study of blood T cell repertoires in COVID-19. Sequencing was performed with immunoSEQ multiplex PCR; in TCRdb, only in-frame clones are kept and a portion is missing. This sample carries some 120,000 clones, just under 85% of them seen once, and the ten largest clones take 16%. The source material was peripheral blood. These receptors were collected from a woman aged 45-60 years with acute or convalescent COVID-19. Both conserved end residues are part of each CDR3. Each record gives: D gene, J gene, V gene, clone size, CDR3 protein, CDR3 DNA. D genes are given only for firm matches. Where a row states a size, it is once, few, many or the class of an expanded clone; other rows omit it.

D: NA
J: TRBJ1-3
V: TRBV9
size: few
CDR3: CASSDQANSGNTIYF
DNA: TGTGCCAGCAGCGACCAGGCGAACTCTGGAAACACCATATATTTT

D: NA
J: TRBJ2-7
V: TRBV12-3/TRBV12-4
size: NA
CDR3: CASTPGISYEQYF
DNA: TGTGCCAGCACACCCGGGATTTCCTACGAGCAGTACTTC

D: NA
J: TRBJ1-5
V: TRBV5-1
size: NA
CDR3: CASSLDGFSNQPQHF
DNA: TGCGCCAGCAGCTTGGACGGGTTTAGCAATCAGCCCCAGCATTTT

D: NA
J: TRBJ2-1
V: TRBV6-6
size: NA
CDR3: CASTQGTRNEQFF
DNA: TGTGCCAGCACCCAGGGGACGAGGAATGAGCAGTTCTTC

D: NA
J: TRBJ1-2
V: TRBV29-1
size: NA
CDR3: CSGSTGPNYGYTF
DNA: TGCAGCGGATCGACAGGACCTAACTATGGCTACACCTTC

D: NA
J: TRBJ1-2
V: TRBV29-1
size: NA
CDR3: CSVATFRDYGYTF
DNA: TGCAGCGTTGCCACCTTCAGGGACTATGGCTACACCTTC

D: NA
J: TRBJ1-1
V: TRBV20-1
size: once
CDR3: CSASPGWDTEAFF
DNA: TGCAGTGCTAGTCCGGGGTGGGACACTGAAGCTTTCTTT

D: NA
J: TRBJ1-5
V: TRBV19
size: NA
CDR3: CASSIPSDLSNQPQHF
DNA: TGTGCCAGTAGTATCCCCAGTGATCTTAGCAATCAGCCCCAGCATTTT

D: TRBD1
J: TRBJ1-1
V: TRBV11-1
size: NA
CDR3: CASSAQGANTEAFF
DNA: TGTGCCAGCAGCGCACAGGGGGCGAACACTGAAGCTTTCTTT

D: NA
J: TRBJ1-3
V: TRBV7-9
size: NA
CDR3: CASSLAGQGRLVGNTIYF
DNA: TGTGCCAGCAGCTTAGCTGGTCAGGGGCGCCTTGTAGGAAACACCATATATTTT

D: TRBD1
J: TRBJ2-7
V: TRBV15
size: NA
CDR3: CATSRDGTGGYEQYF
DNA: TGTGCCACCAGCAGAGATGGGACAGGGGGATACGAGCAGTACTTC

D: NA
J: TRBJ2-3
V: TRBV14
size: NA
CDR3: CASSQGKSRPGTDTQYF
DNA: TGTGCCAGCAGCCAAGGGAAGTCGAGGCCCGGTACAGATACGCAGTATTTT

D: NA
J: TRBJ1-1
V: TRBV4-1
size: NA
CDR3: CASSQDPPDTEAFF
DNA: TGCGCCAGCAGCCAAGATCCCCCAGACACTGAAGCTTTCTTT

D: TRBD2
J: TRBJ2-1
V: TRBV28
size: NA
CDR3: CASIRAGGGYNEQFF
DNA: TGTGCCAGCATTAGGGCTGGCGGGGGATACAATGAGCAGTTCTTC

D: TRBD1
J: TRBJ1-1
V: TRBV5-4
size: NA
CDR3: CASSAQTGTEAFF
DNA: TGTGCCAGCAGCGCCCAGACAGGGACTGAAGCTTTCTTT

D: TRBD1
J: TRBJ1-2
V: TRBV10-2
size: NA
CDR3: CASREPGTGNYGYTF
DNA: TGCGCCAGCAGAGAACCCGGGACAGGGAACTATGGCTACACCTTC

D: NA
J: TRBJ1-1
V: TRBV30
size: NA
CDR3: CAWSVRNRPNTEAFF
DNA: TGTGCCTGGAGTGTACGTAACAGGCCGAACACTGAAGCTTTCTTT

D: TRBD1
J: TRBJ1-2
V: TRBV5-1
size: NA
CDR3: CASSSLPQGAPYGYTF
DNA: TGCGCCAGCAGCTCGCTACCACAGGGGGCCCCCTATGGCTACACCTTC

D: NA
J: TRBJ1-2
V: TRBV5-4
size: NA
CDR3: CASSLVAGVGYTF
DNA: TGTGCCAGCAGCTTGGTGGCAGGGGTTGGCTACACCTTC

D: NA
J: TRBJ2-1
V: TRBV2
size: NA
CDR3: CASSVTAVGNNEQFF
DNA: TGTGCCAGCAGTGTGACAGCCGTTGGGAACAATGAGCAGTTCTTC

D: TRBD1
J: TRBJ1-1
V: TRBV18
size: NA
CDR3: CASSPGLTGVPSFF
DNA: TGTGCCAGCTCACCAGGACTCACAGGGGTACCGAGTTTCTTT

D: TRBD2
J: TRBJ2-7
V: TRBV10-3
size: NA
CDR3: CAISESLAGGYEQYF
DNA: TGTGCCATCAGTGAGTCCCTAGCGGGGGGGTACGAGCAGTACTTC

D: NA
J: TRBJ1-1
V: TRBV3-1/TRBV3-2
size: NA
CDR3: CASSEGSVTEAFF
DNA: TGTGCCAGCAGCGAGGGTTCGGTCACTGAAGCTTTCTTT

D: TRBD1
J: TRBJ2-6
V: TRBV18
size: NA
CDR3: CASSPDFGQGASGANVLTF
DNA: TGTGCCAGCTCACCCGACTTTGGACAGGGGGCTTCTGGGGCCAACGTCCTGACTTTC

D: NA
J: TRBJ1-6
V: TRBV6-5
size: NA
CDR3: CASSYQQGSSPLHF
DNA: TGTGCCAGCAGTTACCAGCAGGGAAGTTCACCCCTCCACTTT

D: TRBD1
J: TRBJ2-7
V: TRBV5-1
size: few
CDR3: CASRGTADYEQYF
DNA: TGCGCCAGCAGGGGGACAGCAGACTACGAGCAGTACTTC

D: TRBD1
J: TRBJ2-6
V: TRBV5-1
size: NA
CDR3: CASSSTGSTGANVLTF
DNA: TGCGCCAGCAGCTCGACAGGGTCTACTGGGGCCAACGTCCTGACTTTC

D: NA
J: TRBJ1-2
V: TRBV27
size: NA
CDR3: CASSLSFGQSYGYTF
DNA: TGTGCCAGCAGTTTATCCTTCGGACAGAGCTATGGCTACACCTTC

D: NA
J: TRBJ2-7
V: TRBV15
size: few
CDR3: CATSRNTGNYEQYF
DNA: TGTGCCACCAGCAGAAACACAGGGAATTACGAGCAGTACTTC

D: NA
J: TRBJ1-2
V: TRBV5-1
size: NA
CDR3: CASSPGDILSGYTF
DNA: TGCGCCAGCAGCCCTGGGGACATTCTGTCCGGCTACACCTTC

D: TRBD1
J: TRBJ1-3
V: TRBV5-8
size: NA
CDR3: CASSPQDRAGNTIYF
DNA: TGTGCCAGCAGCCCCCAAGACAGGGCTGGAAACACCATATATTTT

D: NA
J: TRBJ1-1
V: TRBV19
size: NA
CDR3: CASSMRSGTEAFF
DNA: TGTGCCAGTAGTATGCGTTCTGGCACTGAAGCTTTCTTT

D: NA
J: TRBJ2-7
V: TRBV6-2/TRBV6-3
size: NA
CDR3: CASSYLGGGRAYEQYF
DNA: TGTGCCAGCAGTTACTTAGGCGGCGGGCGCGCGTACGAGCAGTACTTC

D: NA
J: TRBJ2-7
V: TRBV27
size: NA
CDR3: CASTSRAGDEQYF
DNA: TGTGCCAGCACATCTCGGGCAGGGGACGAGCAGTACTTC

D: TRBD1
J: TRBJ1-1
V: TRBV30
size: NA
CDR3: CAWSATGYTEAFF
DNA: TGTGCCTGGAGTGCGACAGGGTACACTGAAGCTTTCTTT

D: NA
J: TRBJ2-4
V: TRBV5-1
size: NA
CDR3: CASSLTGLNTLAKNIQYF
DNA: TGCGCCAGCAGCTTGACTGGACTGAATACCTTAGCCAAAAACATTCAGTACTTC

D: TRBD1
J: TRBJ1-4
V: TRBV6-5
size: NA
CDR3: CASSDTGGREKLFF
DNA: TGTGCCAGCAGCGATACAGGGGGAAGGGAAAAACTGTTTTTT

D: TRBD1
J: TRBJ1-2
V: TRBV10-3
size: NA
CDR3: CAISGGQAGGYTF
DNA: TGTGCCATCAGTGGGGGACAGGCTGGGGGCTACACCTTC

D: TRBD1
J: TRBJ1-2
V: TRBV5-1
size: NA
CDR3: CASTPRQGGLGGYTF
DNA: TGCGCCAGCACACCACGACAGGGCGGCTTGGGGGGCTACACCTTC

D: NA
J: TRBJ1-1
V: TRBV3-1/TRBV3-2
size: NA
CDR3: CASSFTGFANTEAFF
DNA: TGTGCCAGCAGCTTTACAGGGTTCGCGAACACTGAAGCTTTCTTT

D: NA
J: TRBJ2-7
V: TRBV7-9
size: NA
CDR3: CASSRGGVGGLIYEQYF
DNA: TGTGCCAGCAGCCGCGGCGGTGTTGGAGGGTTGATCTACGAGCAGTACTTC